Below, one T cell receptor (beta chain) is given with its context. TCRdb's table, derived via immunoSEQ multiplex PCR, lists solely in-frame clones and lacks some. Seen here are 180,000 or so clones, 85% to 90% observed once, and the top ten hold about 6.5%. This sample was included in a study of blood T cell repertoires in COVID-19. This CDR3 spans 15 amino acids. In germline, CDR1 is SGDLS, CDR2 YYNGEE. Trimming stripped 6 bases from V and 0 bases from J, with 13 bases between. This chain uses TRBV9 with TRBJ1-3; no definite D call. This TCR was sampled from a woman older than 75 in a cohort sampled during active or convalescent COVID-19. Material: peripheral blood. The CDR3 sequence is CASKKDYFSGNTIYF. CDR3 sequence (DNA): TGTGCCAGCAAGAAAGACTACTTCTCTGGAAACACCATATATTTT. The variable domain in full, completed from reference TRBV9 and TRBJ1-3, reads DSGVTQTPKHLITATGQRVTLRCSPRSGDLSVYWYQQSLDQGLQFLIQYYNGEERAKGNILERFSAQQFPDLHSELNLSSLELGDSALYFCASKKDYFSGNTIYFGEGSWLTVV.